This TCR beta chain emerged from a study of blood T cell repertoires in COVID-19. This clone is a singleton in its sample. This CDR3 is built from 15 residues. Germline values: CDR1 SGHRS, CDR2 YFSETQ. V lost 2 bases, J lost 2 bases, and 2 bases stayed unmatched. The protocol was immunoSEQ multiplex PCR, while the TCRdb copy is restricted to in-frame clones and leaves out a portion. The sample records around 170,000 clones, about 80% being singletons. This chain uses TRBV5-1 with TRBJ2-3, with 10 bases lining up with TRBD2. This receptor was taken from a man between 45 and 60 years old who had recovered from COVID-19. The sequenced material came from PBMCs or T cells enriched from blood (not recorded which). CDR3 protein: CASSFSGGDTDTQYF. The CDR3 nucleotides read TGCGCCAGCAGCTTCAGCGGGGGGGACACAGATACGCAGTATTTT.